The rows below give T cell receptor beta chains drawn from one sample of a study of cytomegalovirus exposure and HLA in healthy donors. Method: immunoSEQ multiplex PCR; TCRdb's copy keeps in-frame clones and lacks some. The table includes under 200,000 clones, 82% detected once. The sample taken for sequencing was PBMCs. The source of these receptors is a girl aged 2 to 10 in good health and CMV-seropositive. The conserved cysteine and the conserved F or W are not part of the CDR3 here. Size is stated for part of the rows, as once, few or many counts, or as a class when the clone is expanded.

CDR3 | size | J | V | length
ASSRTGEGYT | - | TRBJ1-2 | TRBV6-5 | 10
ASSHDRGQGDTQY | - | TRBJ2-3 | TRBV4-1 | 13
ASSPGTPTGELF | - | TRBJ2-2 | TRBV6-4 | 12
ASSLGTTVRAEAF | - | TRBJ1-1 | TRBV11-2 | 13
ASSFARVMNTEAF | - | TRBJ1-1 | TRBV28 | 13
ASSPPARTGFKNIQY | - | TRBJ2-4 | TRBV5-1 | 15
ASTTSGQGAGELF | - | TRBJ2-2 | TRBV28 | 13
ASSPDSYSGNTIY | - | TRBJ1-3 | TRBV4-2 | 13
ASSFLTTEAF | - | TRBJ1-1 | TRBV28 | 10
ASSLTSGRDAF | once | TRBJ2-1 | TRBV27 | 11
AWSGGPGANTGELF | - | TRBJ2-2 | TRBV30 | 14
ASSEGQSAEAF | - | TRBJ1-1 | TRBV5-1 | 11
ASSDTRGVYNEQF | - | TRBJ2-1 | TRBV6-4 | 13
AWSNAIQNIQY | - | TRBJ2-4 | TRBV30 | 11
ASSVGDRGRETQY | - | TRBJ2-5 | TRBV9 | 13
ATAGLAGLPGYEQY | - | TRBJ2-7 | TRBV15 | 14
AWNRLVSTGELF | - | TRBJ2-2 | TRBV30 | 12
ASSSGLRLAGGEETQY | - | TRBJ2-5 | TRBV28 | 16
ASRTRVSNEKLF | - | TRBJ1-4 | TRBV28 | 12
ASSRTSGYNEQF | - | TRBJ2-1 | TRBV7-8 | 12
AWTSRAQFGELF | - | TRBJ2-2 | TRBV30 | 12
ASSLGIHRGTYGYT | - | TRBJ1-2 | TRBV5-1 | 14
ASSLRLGGSTDTQY | - | TRBJ2-3 | TRBV7-2 | 14
ASRMGQGGTEAF | - | TRBJ1-1 | TRBV5-4 | 12
ASSHGTSRWAEQF | once | TRBJ2-1 | TRBV11-1 | 13
ASSQDGDRNQPQH | - | TRBJ1-5 | TRBV4-1 | 13
ASSLDRGQNIQY | - | TRBJ2-4 | TRBV7-9 | 12
ASSLQGYEQY | - | TRBJ2-7 | TRBV11-2 | 10
ASSQGVIQGKETQY | - | TRBJ2-5 | TRBV7-9 | 14
ASVRSGTGDNEQF | - | TRBJ2-1 | TRBV6-6 | 13
ASTGLITEAF | - | TRBJ1-1 | TRBV28 | 10
AWNQAGEAF | - | TRBJ1-1 | TRBV30 | 9